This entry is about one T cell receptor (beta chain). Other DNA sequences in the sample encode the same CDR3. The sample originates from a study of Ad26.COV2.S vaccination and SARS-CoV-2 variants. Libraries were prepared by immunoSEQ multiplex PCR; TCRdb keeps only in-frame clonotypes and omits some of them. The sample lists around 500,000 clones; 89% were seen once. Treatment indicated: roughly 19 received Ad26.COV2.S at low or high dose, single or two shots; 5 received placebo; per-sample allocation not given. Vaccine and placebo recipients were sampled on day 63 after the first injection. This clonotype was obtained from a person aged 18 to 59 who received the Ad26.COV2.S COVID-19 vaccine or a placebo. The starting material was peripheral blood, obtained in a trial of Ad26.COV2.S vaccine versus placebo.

The chain's CDR3 is CASSGGMNTEAFF. The DNA for the CDR3 is TGTGCCAGCAGCGGAGGGATGAACACTGAAGCTTTCTTT. The chain couples TRBV9 to TRBJ1-1; D call uncertain. CDR3 size: 13 residues. CDR1 SGDLS and CDR2 YYNGEE come from the germline V gene. V gave up 3 bases and J gave up 0 bases, with 6 bases separating them. Full variable domain (remainder filled in from reference TRBV9 and TRBJ1-1): DSGVTQTPKHLITATGQRVTLRCSPRSGDLSVYWYQQSLDQGLQFLIQYYNGEERAKGNILERFSAQQFPDLHSELNLSSLELGDSALYFCASSGGMNTEAFFGQGTRLTVV.